This T cell receptor beta chain came from a study of PD-1 blockade in classical Hodgkin lymphoma. Study in general: Patients received nivolumab 3 mg/kg intravenously every 2 weeks. Study outcomes and limitations: What caused the repertoire differences, perhaps disease activity or prior therapy, remains undefined. Significantly greater TCR diversity emerged by C4D1 in CD4+ cells but not CD8+ cells. Reported findings placed baseline TCR diversity lower in newly diagnosed patients (compared with healthy donors).

Method: immunoSEQ multiplex PCR; TCRdb's copy keeps in-frame clones and lacks some. The sample has 90,000 to 100,000 clones, roughly 73% seen once. Time point here: cycle 4 day 1 (C4D1), after five to seven weeks of nivolumab. Every patient was affected by relapse after autologous stem cell transplantation, while exposure to brentuximab vedotin was not uniform. About this clone itself: Its antigen is currently unknown.

CDR1 and CDR2 from the germline V gene are SGHNT and YYREEE (reference sequence). The CDR3 runs to 14 residues. V was clipped by 0 bases and J by 2 bases, with 8 bases between them. The chain is built from TRBV5-4 and TRBJ2-5; D not resolved. The receptor was isolated from a human donor with classical Hodgkin lymphoma. The sample here was peripheral blood mononuclear cells (PBMCs), taken before the fourth cycle of nivolumab. The DNA for the CDR3 is TGTGCCAGCAGCTTGGCATCCAGGCAAGAGACCCAGTACTTC. It is translated as CASSLASRQETQYF.